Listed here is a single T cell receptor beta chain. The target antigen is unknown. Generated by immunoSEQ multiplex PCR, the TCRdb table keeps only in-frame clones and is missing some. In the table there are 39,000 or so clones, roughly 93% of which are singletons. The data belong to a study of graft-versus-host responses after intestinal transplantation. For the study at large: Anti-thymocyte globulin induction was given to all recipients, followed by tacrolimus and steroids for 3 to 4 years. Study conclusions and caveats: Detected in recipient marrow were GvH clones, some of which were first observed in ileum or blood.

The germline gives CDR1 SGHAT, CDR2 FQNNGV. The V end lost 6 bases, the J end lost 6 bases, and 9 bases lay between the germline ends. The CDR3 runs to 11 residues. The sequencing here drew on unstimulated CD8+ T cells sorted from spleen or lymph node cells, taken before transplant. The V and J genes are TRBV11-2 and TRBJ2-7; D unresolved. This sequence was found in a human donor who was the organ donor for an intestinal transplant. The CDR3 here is CASSFVSEQYF. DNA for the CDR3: TGTGCCAGCAGTTTTGTCTCCGAGCAGTACTTC.